Sequencing of this TCR beta chain was carried out in a study of cytomegalovirus exposure and HLA in healthy donors. A note on this clone: Its matching antigen is unknown.

Assay used: immunoSEQ multiplex PCR; TCRdb lists only in-frame clones, some missing. This sample carries 150,000 to 200,000 clones, 85% of them seen once, and the ten largest clones take roughly 15%. V lost 5 bases, J lost 6 bases, and 9 bases stayed unmatched. This CDR3 is built from 15 residues. Germline values: CDR1 SNHLY, CDR2 FYNNEI. Study-level findings and limits: Associated with cytomegalovirus, according to the listing, were 150 to 200 TCR beta chains. There were some public TCRs occurring in many donors, but most TCR sequences were rare. In vitro, a few CMV-associated chains proved specific for CMV antigens.

This chain connects TRBV2 to TRBJ2-1; 8 positions match TRBD1. The sample consisted of PBMCs. The sequence derives from a man aged 18 to 30 in good health and CMV-seropositive. CDR3 loop: CASSFVRGLPNEQFF. The CDR3, as DNA: TGTGCCAGCAGTTTCGTCAGGGGGCTTCCCAATGAGCAGTTCTTC.